The source of this T cell receptor beta chain is a study of PD-L1 blockade in urothelial cancer. This clone occurred once. Clones were sequenced by immunoSEQ multiplex PCR, and TCRdb holds only the in-frame ones, with some missing. This sample yields tens of thousands of clones, of which roughly 89% are seen a single time; around 15% belongs to the top ten. The CDR3 has 14 residues. V was pared by 8 bases and J by 1 base, with 4 bases of the junction left unmatched. Germline V gene data show CDR1 as MGHDK and CDR2 as SYGVNS. The time point is: pretreatment peripheral blood. The chain has TRBV25-1 and TRBJ2-1, with TRBD1 matching over 8 bases. Sequenced material: PBMCs, taken around atezolizumab (anti-PD-L1) treatment. The clonotype was recovered from a woman aged 55-69 years with urothelial cancer. CDR3 nucleotide sequence: TGTGCCAGCGGGGGACAGGTGTCCTACAATGAGCAGTTCTTC. This gives the protein CASGGQVSYNEQFF.